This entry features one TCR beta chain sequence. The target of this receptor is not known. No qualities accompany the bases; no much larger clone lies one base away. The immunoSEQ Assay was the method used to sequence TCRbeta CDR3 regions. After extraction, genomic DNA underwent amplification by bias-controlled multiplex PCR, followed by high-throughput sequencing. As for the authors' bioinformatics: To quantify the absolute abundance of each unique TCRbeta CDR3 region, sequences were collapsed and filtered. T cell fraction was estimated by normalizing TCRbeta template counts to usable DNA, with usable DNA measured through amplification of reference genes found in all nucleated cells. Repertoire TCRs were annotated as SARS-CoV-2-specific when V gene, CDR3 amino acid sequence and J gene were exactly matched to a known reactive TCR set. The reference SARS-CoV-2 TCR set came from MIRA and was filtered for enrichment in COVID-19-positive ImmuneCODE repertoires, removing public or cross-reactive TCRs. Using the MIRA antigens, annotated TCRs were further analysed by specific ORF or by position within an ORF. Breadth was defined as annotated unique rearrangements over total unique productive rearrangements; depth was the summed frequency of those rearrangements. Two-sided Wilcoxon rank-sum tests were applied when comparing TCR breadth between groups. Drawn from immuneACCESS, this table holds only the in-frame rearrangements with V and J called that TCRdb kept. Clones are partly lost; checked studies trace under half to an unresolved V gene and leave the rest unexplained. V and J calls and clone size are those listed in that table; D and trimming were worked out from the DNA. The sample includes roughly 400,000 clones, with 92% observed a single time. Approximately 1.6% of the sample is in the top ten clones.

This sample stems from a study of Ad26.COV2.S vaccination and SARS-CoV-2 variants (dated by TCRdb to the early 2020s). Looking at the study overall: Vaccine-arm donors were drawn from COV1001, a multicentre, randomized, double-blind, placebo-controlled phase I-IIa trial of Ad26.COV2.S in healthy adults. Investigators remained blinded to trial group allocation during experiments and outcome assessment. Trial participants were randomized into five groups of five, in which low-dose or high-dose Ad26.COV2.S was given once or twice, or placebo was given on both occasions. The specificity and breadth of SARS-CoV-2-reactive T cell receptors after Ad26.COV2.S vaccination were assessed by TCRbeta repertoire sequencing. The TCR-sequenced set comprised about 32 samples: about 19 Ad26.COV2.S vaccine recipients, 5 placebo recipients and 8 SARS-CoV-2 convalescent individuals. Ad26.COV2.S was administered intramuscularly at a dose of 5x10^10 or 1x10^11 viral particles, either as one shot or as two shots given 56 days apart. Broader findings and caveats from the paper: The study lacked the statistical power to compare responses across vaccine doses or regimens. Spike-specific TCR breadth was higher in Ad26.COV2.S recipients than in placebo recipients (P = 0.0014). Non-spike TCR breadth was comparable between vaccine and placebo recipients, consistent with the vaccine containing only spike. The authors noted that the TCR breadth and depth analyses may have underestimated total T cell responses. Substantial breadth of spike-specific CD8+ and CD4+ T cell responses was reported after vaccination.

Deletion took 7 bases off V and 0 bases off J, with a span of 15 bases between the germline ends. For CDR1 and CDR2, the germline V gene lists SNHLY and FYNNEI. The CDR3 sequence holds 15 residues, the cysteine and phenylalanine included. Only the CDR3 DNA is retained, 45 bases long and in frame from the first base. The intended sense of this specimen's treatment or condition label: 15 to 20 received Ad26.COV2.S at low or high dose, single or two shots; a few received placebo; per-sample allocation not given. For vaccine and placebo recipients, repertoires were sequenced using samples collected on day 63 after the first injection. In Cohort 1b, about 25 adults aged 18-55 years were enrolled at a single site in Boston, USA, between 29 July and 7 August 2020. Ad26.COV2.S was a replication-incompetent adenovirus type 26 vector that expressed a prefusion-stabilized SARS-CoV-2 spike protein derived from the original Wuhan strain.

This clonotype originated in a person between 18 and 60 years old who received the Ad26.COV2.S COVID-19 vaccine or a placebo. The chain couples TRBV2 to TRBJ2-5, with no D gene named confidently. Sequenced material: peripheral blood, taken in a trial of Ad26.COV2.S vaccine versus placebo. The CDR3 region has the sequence CASTMYPTYQETQYF. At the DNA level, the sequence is TGTGCCAGCACCATGTACCCCACGTACCAAGAGACCCAGTACTTC. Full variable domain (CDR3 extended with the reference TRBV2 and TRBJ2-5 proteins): EPEVTQTPSHQVTQMGQEVILRCVPISNHLYFYWYRQILGQKVEFLVSFYNNEISEKSEIFDDQFSVERPDGSNFTLKIRSTKLEDSAMYFCASTMYPTYQETQYFGPGTRLLVL.